What follows describes a single T cell receptor beta chain. The antigen remains undetermined. For the second PCR, which ran for 7 to 11 cycles, a sample-barcoded 5' primer and a J-beta primer mix were used. TCRdb re-called the 5' RACE reads through MiXCR, storing one row per CDR3 protein. The data show around 1.1 million distinct CDR3 sequences, with 35% to 45% seen just once and about an eighth held by the top ten. Germline V gene data show CDR1 as DFQATT and CDR2 as SNEGSKA (reference sequence). V was clipped by 4 bases and J by 7 bases, with 14 bases between them. There are 13 residues in the CDR3. The authors drew roughly 9.8 milliliters of peripheral blood from each donor. This entry is derived from a study of blood T cells in healthy people across ages. Study-wide points: Researchers deemed the diversity estimates from one million T cells underestimates. Versus aged donors, long-lived donors had higher diversity and more naive CD4+ cells.

The sequence came from a man younger than 30 in good health. The sample comprised blood. The chain employs TRBV20-1 and TRBJ2-1; weak D call: TRBD2 (6 bases). The CDR3 sequence: CSAIDSGRNEQFF. The DNA of the CDR3 is TGCAGTGCTATAGACTCAGGGAGGAATGAGCAGTTCTTC.